The rows below give T cell receptor beta chains drawn from one sample of a study of metastatic and nonmetastatic thyroid tumors. TCRdb re-analyzed the PCR reads through MiXCR. The top ten clones hold 3% to 4% of a sample with tens of thousands of clones, around 17% of them seen once. The sequenced sample consisted of blood. These receptors were collected from a female donor with papillary thyroid cancer or a benign thyroid nodule (not recorded which). Some clones in this sample may be carry-over from other donors' samples. Each CDR3 is given with its conserved first and last residue. Fields, in order: CDR3 protein, CDR3 length, J gene, V gene.

CDR3aa: CSLEGSSGDRRNEQFF; len: 16; j_gene: TRBJ2-1; v_gene: TRBV20-1
CDR3aa: CASSGTSEPQETQYF; len: 15; j_gene: TRBJ2-5; v_gene: TRBV9
CDR3aa: CASSWSLLTEAFF; len: 13; j_gene: TRBJ1-1; v_gene: TRBV2
CDR3aa: CASSSIPGQGAGYEQYF; len: 17; j_gene: TRBJ2-7; v_gene: TRBV28
CDR3aa: CASSQDTGGAFGYTF; len: 15; j_gene: TRBJ1-2; v_gene: TRBV4-2
CDR3aa: CASGGVPFYNSPLHF; len: 15; j_gene: TRBJ1-6; v_gene: TRBV6-1
CDR3aa: CASKAGAGEHYEQYF; len: 15; j_gene: TRBJ2-7; v_gene: TRBV19
CDR3aa: CASSVSSGVNNEQFF; len: 15; j_gene: TRBJ2-1; v_gene: TRBV9
CDR3aa: CASSTGTNTEAFF; len: 13; j_gene: TRBJ1-1; v_gene: TRBV19
CDR3aa: CASSSGSGEVNTEDFF; len: 16; j_gene: TRBJ1-1; v_gene: TRBV5-5
CDR3aa: CASSFVQACTEAFF; len: 14; j_gene: TRBJ1-1; v_gene: TRBV9
CDR3aa: CASSLARLPYNEQFF; len: 15; j_gene: TRBJ2-1; v_gene: TRBV11-2
CDR3aa: CASSRTGGTAGELFF; len: 15; j_gene: TRBJ2-2; v_gene: TRBV2
CDR3aa: CASSERRGGGEKLFF; len: 15; j_gene: TRBJ1-4; v_gene: TRBV9
CDR3aa: CASSFGEILGNTIYF; len: 15; j_gene: TRBJ1-3; v_gene: TRBV5-6
CDR3aa: CAGSSLRIPADTQYF; len: 15; j_gene: TRBJ2-3; v_gene: TRBV6-2/TRBV6-3
CDR3aa: CASSDYRAPYEQYF; len: 14; j_gene: TRBJ2-7; v_gene: TRBV11-3
CDR3aa: CASSFRAVFF; len: 10; j_gene: TRBJ2-2; v_gene: TRBV5-1
CDR3aa: CASSKRGAEGTEAFF; len: 15; j_gene: TRBJ1-1; v_gene: TRBV19
CDR3aa: CASSRSGSEGETQYF; len: 15; j_gene: TRBJ2-5; v_gene: TRBV7-7
CDR3aa: CSAEGGSAGPTDTQYF; len: 16; j_gene: TRBJ2-3; v_gene: TRBV20-1
CDR3aa: CASETVNTEAFF; len: 12; j_gene: TRBJ1-1; v_gene: TRBV28
CDR3aa: CSAGGGAAHTDTQYF; len: 15; j_gene: TRBJ2-3; v_gene: TRBV20-1
CDR3aa: CASSDSIRQQRTGELFF; len: 17; j_gene: TRBJ2-2; v_gene: TRBV6-4
CDR3aa: CASSLLFSGANVLTF; len: 15; j_gene: TRBJ2-6; v_gene: TRBV11-2
CDR3aa: CAWVRLWDAAGNTIYF; len: 16; j_gene: TRBJ1-3; v_gene: TRBV30
CDR3aa: CASSLIGGRNQPQHF; len: 15; j_gene: TRBJ1-5; v_gene: TRBV6-1
CDR3aa: CASSDTNTGDLFF; len: 13; j_gene: TRBJ2-2; v_gene: TRBV6-1
CDR3aa: CSARDRYTYNEQFF; len: 14; j_gene: TRBJ2-1; v_gene: TRBV20-1
CDR3aa: CSAEGVLTSLIGSSYNEQFF; len: 20; j_gene: TRBJ2-1; v_gene: TRBV20-1
CDR3aa: CATSRDRGPEETQYF; len: 15; j_gene: TRBJ2-5; v_gene: TRBV15
CDR3aa: CATGGVQGLGSGELFF; len: 16; j_gene: TRBJ2-2; v_gene: TRBV24-1
CDR3aa: CSAVGGGNSYEQYF; len: 14; j_gene: TRBJ2-7; v_gene: TRBV20-1
CDR3aa: CASSPRDVNTGELFF; len: 15; j_gene: TRBJ2-2; v_gene: TRBV18
CDR3aa: CASGPGQRMNTEAFF; len: 15; j_gene: TRBJ1-1; v_gene: TRBV25-1